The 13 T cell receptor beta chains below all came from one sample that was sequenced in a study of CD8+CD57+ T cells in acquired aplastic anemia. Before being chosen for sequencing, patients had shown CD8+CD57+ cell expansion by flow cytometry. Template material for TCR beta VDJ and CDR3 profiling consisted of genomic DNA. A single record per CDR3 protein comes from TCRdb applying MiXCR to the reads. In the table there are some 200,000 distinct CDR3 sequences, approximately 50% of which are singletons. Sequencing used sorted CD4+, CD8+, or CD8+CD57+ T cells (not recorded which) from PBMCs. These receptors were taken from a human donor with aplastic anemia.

The chain's CDR3 is CASSLGDRARTEAFF. The CDR3, as DNA: TGTGCCAGCAGCTTAGGGGACAGGGCTAGGACTGAAGCTTTCTTT. This sequence joins TRBV11-3 and TRBJ1-1; 9 bases agree with TRBD1. Germline V gives CDR1 SGHNT, CDR2 YENEEA. This CDR3 is 15 amino acids long. After removal of 1 base from V and 5 bases from J, the junction contained 5 bases not matched to a gene.

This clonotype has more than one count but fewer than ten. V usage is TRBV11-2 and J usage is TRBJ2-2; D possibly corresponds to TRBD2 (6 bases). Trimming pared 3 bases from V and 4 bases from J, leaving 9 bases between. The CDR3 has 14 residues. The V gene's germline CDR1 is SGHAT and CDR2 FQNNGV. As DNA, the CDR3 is TGTGCCAGCAGCTTGGGGAGGACCACCGGGGAGCTGTTTTTT. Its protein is CASSLGRTTGELFF.

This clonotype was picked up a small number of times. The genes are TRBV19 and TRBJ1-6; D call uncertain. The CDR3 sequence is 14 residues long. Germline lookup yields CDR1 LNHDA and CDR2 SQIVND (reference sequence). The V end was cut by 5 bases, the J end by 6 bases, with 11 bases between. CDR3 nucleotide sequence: TGTGCCAGTAGTCTTAGTCATCCTAATTCACCCCTCCACTTT. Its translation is CASSLSHPNSPLHF.

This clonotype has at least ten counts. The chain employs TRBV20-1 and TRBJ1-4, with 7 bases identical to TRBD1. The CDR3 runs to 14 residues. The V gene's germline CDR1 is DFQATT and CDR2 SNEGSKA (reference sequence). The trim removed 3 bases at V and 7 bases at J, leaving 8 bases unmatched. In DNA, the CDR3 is TGCAGTGCTAGTACAGGGGTGGGGGGTGAAAAACTGTTTTTT. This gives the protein CSASTGVGGEKLFF.

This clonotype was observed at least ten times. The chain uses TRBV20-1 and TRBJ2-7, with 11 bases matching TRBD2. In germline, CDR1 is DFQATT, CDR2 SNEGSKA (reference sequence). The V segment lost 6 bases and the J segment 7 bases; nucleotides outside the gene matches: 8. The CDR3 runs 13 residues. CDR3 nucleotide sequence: TGCAGTGCGATACTAGCGGGAGTAGGTGAGCAGTACTTC. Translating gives CSAILAGVGEQYF.

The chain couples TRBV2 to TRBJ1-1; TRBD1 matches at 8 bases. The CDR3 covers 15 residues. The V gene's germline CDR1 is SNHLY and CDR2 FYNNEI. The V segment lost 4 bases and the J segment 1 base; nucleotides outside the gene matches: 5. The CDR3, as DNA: TGTGCCAGCAGTGCCTCCAGGGGGCGGAACACTGAAGCTTTCTTT. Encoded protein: CASSASRGRNTEAFF.

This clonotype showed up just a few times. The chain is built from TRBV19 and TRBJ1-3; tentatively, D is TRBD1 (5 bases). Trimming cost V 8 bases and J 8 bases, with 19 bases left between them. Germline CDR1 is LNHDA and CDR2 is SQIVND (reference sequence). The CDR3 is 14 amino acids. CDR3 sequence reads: CASSGQAARYTIYF. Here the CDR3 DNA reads TGTGCCAGTTCGGGGCAGGCGGCGCGTTACACCATATATTTT.

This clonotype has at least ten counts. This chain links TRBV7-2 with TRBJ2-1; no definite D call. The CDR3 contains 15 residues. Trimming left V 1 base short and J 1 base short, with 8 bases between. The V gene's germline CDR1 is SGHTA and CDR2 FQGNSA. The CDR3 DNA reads TGTGCCAGCAGCTTAGAACGCAGGTCCTACAATGAGCAGTTCTTC. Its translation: CASSLERRSYNEQFF.

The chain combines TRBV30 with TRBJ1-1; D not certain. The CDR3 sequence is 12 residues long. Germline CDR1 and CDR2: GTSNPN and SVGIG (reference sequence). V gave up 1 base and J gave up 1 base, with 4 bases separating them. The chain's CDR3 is CAWSDWNTEAFF. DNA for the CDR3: TGTGCCTGGAGTGATTGGAACACTGAAGCTTTCTTT.

The CDR3 region has the DNA TGTGCCAGCAGCCAAGACCCAGGGCGGGAGACCCAGTACTTC. It translates to CASSQDPGRETQYF. The chain couples TRBV14 to TRBJ2-5; D perhaps matches TRBD1 (5 bases). This CDR3 is 14 amino acids long. Germline V gene data show CDR1 as SGHDN and CDR2 as FVKESK. Between the trimmed V and J ends, which lost 0 bases and 5 bases, there was a span of 10 bases.

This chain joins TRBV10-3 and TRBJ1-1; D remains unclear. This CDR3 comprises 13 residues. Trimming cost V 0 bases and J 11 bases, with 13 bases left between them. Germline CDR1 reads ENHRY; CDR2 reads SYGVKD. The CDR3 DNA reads TGTGCCATCAGTGAGTCGAAGTTGGCAAGGGCTTTCTTT. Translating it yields CAISESKLARAFF.

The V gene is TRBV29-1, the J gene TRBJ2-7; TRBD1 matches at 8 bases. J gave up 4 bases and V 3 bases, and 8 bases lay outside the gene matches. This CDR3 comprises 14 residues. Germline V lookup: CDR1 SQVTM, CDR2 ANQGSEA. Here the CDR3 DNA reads TGCAGCGTTGAGGACAGGGCTGTCGGGTACGAGCAGTACTTC. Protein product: CSVEDRAVGYEQYF.

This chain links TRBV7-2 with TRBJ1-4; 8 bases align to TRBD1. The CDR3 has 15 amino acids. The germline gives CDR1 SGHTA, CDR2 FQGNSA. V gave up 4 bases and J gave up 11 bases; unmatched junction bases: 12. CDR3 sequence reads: CASSYGGQGAEKLFF. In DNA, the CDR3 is TGTGCCAGCAGCTACGGAGGGCAGGGGGCGGAGAAACTGTTTTTT. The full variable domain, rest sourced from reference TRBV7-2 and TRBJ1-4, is GAGVSQSPSNKVTEKGKDVELRCDPISGHTALYWYRQSLGQGLEFLIYFQGNSAPDKSGLPSDRFSAERTGGSVSTLTIQRTQQEDSAVYLCASSYGGQGAEKLFFGSGTQLSVL.